These T cell receptor beta chains were read from a single sample in a study of T cells in Graves' hyperthyroidism and ophthalmopathy. One entry per CDR3 protein results from TCRdb running MiXCR on the multiplex PCR reads. Among about 520,000 distinct CDR3 sequences listed, around a quarter were seen once. Sequencing was done on a sample of blood. The receptors were sampled from a woman aged 30 to 39 with Graves' ophthalmopathy. The CDR3 runs from the conserved cysteine through the conserved F or W.

j_call cdr3_length v_call cdr3_aa
TRBJ2-5 11 TRBV20-1 CSPMGGETQYF
TRBJ1-1 14 TRBV6-5 CASSLTGDGTEAFF
TRBJ2-4 15 TRBV19 CASSRSGLAKNIQYF
TRBJ1-5 15 TRBV4-2 CASSQGTGHNQPQHF
TRBJ2-6 14 TRBV18 CASSPTFGANVLTF
TRBJ2-7 15 TRBV10-3 CATSQWSTRPDEQYF
TRBJ1-1 13 TRBV12-3/TRBV12-4 CASSTRTGTEAFF
TRBJ1-6 13 TRBV20-1 CSAPDSYNSPLHF
TRBJ1-2 13 TRBV20-1 CSVGHRGDYGYTF
TRBJ2-7 15 TRBV30 CAWSRIDRESAEQYF
TRBJ2-7 13 TRBV27 CASSWGPAYEQYF
TRBJ1-5 13 TRBV20-1 CSASIPGGQPQHF
TRBJ2-7 14 TRBV30 CAWRPPGLANEQYF
TRBJ2-5 15 TRBV7-9 CASSFGRGIQETQYF
TRBJ1-2 14 TRBV29-1 CSVDKDGAYYGYTF
TRBJ2-5 12 TRBV5-1 CASSLGWETQYF
TRBJ2-7 15 TRBV18 CASSPPSDRFGEQYF
TRBJ2-5 16 TRBV6-1 CASIPMGEGNQETQYF
TRBJ2-5 17 TRBV6-2/TRBV6-3 CASSYSDHRGIQETQYF
TRBJ1-2 13 TRBV13 CASSSGGRDGYTF
TRBJ1-3 16 TRBV2 CASSVVPSGAGNTIYF
TRBJ2-7 13 TRBV12-3/TRBV12-4 CASGGQGVGEQYF
TRBJ1-2 11 TRBV30 CASIRASRYTF
TRBJ1-1 14 TRBV7-9 CASSSTGRSTEAFF
TRBJ2-7 16 TRBV6-2/TRBV6-3 CASSYSSILGAAEQYF
TRBJ1-2 15 TRBV6-5 CASVRGPLDNYGYTF
TRBJ2-5 14 TRBV6-1 CASTLQGAGETQYF
TRBJ1-2 15 TRBV20-1 CSASSRQGAVYGYTF
TRBJ1-2 14 TRBV12-3/TRBV12-4 CASSLGVAVYGYTF
TRBJ1-2 16 TRBV12-3/TRBV12-4 CASSLGGGSEFYGYTF
TRBJ2-7 12 TRBV2 CASRESGREQYF
TRBJ1-1 13 TRBV20-1 CSARGGDNTEAFF
TRBJ2-5 15 TRBV12-3/TRBV12-4 CASSTALTEEETQYF
TRBJ1-1 14 TRBV6-1 CASSDMGVESEAFF
TRBJ1-6 17 TRBV6-2/TRBV6-3 CASSYSAWRIPVSPLHF
TRBJ2-4 13 TRBV2 CASRPQGANIQYF
TRBJ2-7 14 TRBV4-3 CASSQVSGRREQYF
TRBJ2-7 12 TRBV6-1 CATALGQYEQYF
TRBJ2-6 12 TRBV27 CASRGRFNVLTF
TRBJ2-7 13 TRBV10-3 CAISETSPYEQYF
TRBJ1-2 16 TRBV7-3 CASSPPRHISHYGYTF
TRBJ1-1 13 TRBV7-9 CASSNADRAETFF
TRBJ2-7 12 TRBV20-1 CSAGDPTDGQYF
TRBJ1-1 14 TRBV2 CASRGQGYYTEAFF
TRBJ2-5 15 TRBV5-1 CASSSPGQVAETQYF
TRBJ2-7 14 TRBV7-2 CASSPGGPRYEQYF
TRBJ1-1 14 TRBV24-1 CATSGDRAGTEAFF
TRBJ2-7 13 TRBV29-1 CSVEGGPAYEQYF
TRBJ1-3 14 TRBV20-1 CSATGSFSGNTIYF